This T cell receptor (beta chain) derives from a study of T cell repertoires in cytomegalovirus infection. Study overall: Through public TCR beta signatures, both CMV infection and matching HLA type were indicated.

TCRdb re-derived calls from the reads in MiXCR, one entry per CDR3 protein. The sample shows roughly 720,000 distinct CDR3 sequences, less than 40% of them seen only once. The CDR3 covers 16 residues. The junction had 5 bases not matched to a gene; V was cut back by 1 base and J by 4 bases. In germline, CDR1 is SGHRS, CDR2 YFSETQ. Study observations and caveats: Dominating the ex vivo response were HLA-C-restricted CMV-specific TCR beta clonotypes. Carriers of CMV plus the relevant HLA were identified by cumulative public TCR beta family frequency.

As to this clonotype: The antigen remains unidentified.

The chain couples TRBV5-1 to TRBJ2-1; 10 bases match TRBD2. This receptor was identified in a human donor in good health (CMV status not recorded). Some clones in this sample may be carry-over from other donors' samples. Sequenced input: PBMCs. CDR3 loop: CASSLTLAGVYNEQFF. CDR3 bases: TGCGCCAGCAGCTTGACCCTAGCGGGAGTGTACAATGAGCAGTTCTTC.